These T cell receptor beta chains were read from a single sample in a study of regulatory T cells in long-lasting Graves disease. Using its own MiXCR run on the multiplex PCR reads, TCRdb lists one record per CDR3 protein. Of roughly 220,000 distinct CDR3 sequences in the sample, around 16% are singletons; the top ten hold approximately 20%. This material consisted of peripheral blood mononuclear cells (PBMCs), taken at new diagnosis, from a patient treated with antithyroid drugs. These TCRs come from a female donor with Graves disease. CDR3s include the opening cysteine and the closing phenylalanine or tryptophan. A D gene is named only where the DNA matches it firmly. Rows give clone size only sometimes, using once, few, many, or a class for an expanded clone.

cdr3_length j_call v_call d_call clone_size cdr3_nt cdr3_aa
13 TRBJ2-7 TRBV29-1 TRBD1 many TGCAGCGGTGGACAGGGAAAGGAATACGAGCAGTACTTC CSGGQGKEYEQYF
14 TRBJ2-2 TRBV15 . many TGTGCCACCAGCAGCCCTAGGAGGCGCGGGGAGCTGTTTTTT CATSSPRRRGELFF
11 TRBJ2-3 TRBV20-1 . . TGCAGCCGGGGGCTGACAGATACGCAGTATTTT CSRGLTDTQYF
15 TRBJ2-3 TRBV11-3 . many TGTGCCAGCAGCTTAGGAACGGGAATCATGGATACGCAGTATTTT CASSLGTGIMDTQYF
12 TRBJ2-5 TRBV4-2 . many TGTGCCAGCAGCCAAGTGGAGGAGACCCAGTACTTC CASSQVEETQYF
13 TRBJ2-7 TRBV4-3 . many TGCGCCAGCAGCCAAGCTCTTCTCAACGAGCAGTACTTC CASSQALLNEQYF
14 TRBJ2-2 TRBV6-4 . . TGTGCCAGCAGCGCCAGGGCCGGCACCGGGGAGCTGTTTTTT CASSARAGTGELFF
15 TRBJ1-1 TRBV20-1 . many TGCAGTGCTAGAGATTCCTCGGGACAGAACACTGAAGCTTTCTTT CSARDSSGQNTEAFF
21 TRBJ2-7 TRBV2 . many TGTACCCTTCCCAGCATAGGGGCCTGGGTAGGTCGGATCAAGAGCTCCTACGAGCAGTACTTC CTLPSIGAWVGRIKSSYEQYF
15 TRBJ1-1 TRBV6-1 . many TGTGCCAGCAGTCCCACCGGGGTCACGAACACTGAAGCTTTCTTT CASSPTGVTNTEAFF
14 TRBJ2-1 TRBV19 TRBD2 many TGTGCCAGTAGTAAGCGGCGGGAGAGGAATGAGCAGTTCTTC CASSKRRERNEQFF
16 TRBJ2-1 TRBV5-5 TRBD2 many TGTGCCAGCAGCTTAGGACTAGCGGGACTCGAGTCTGAGCAGTTCTTC CASSLGLAGLESEQFF
12 TRBJ2-5 TRBV6-5 . many TGTGCCAGCAGTTTCGACTCAGAGACCCAGTACTTC CASSFDSETQYF
18 TRBJ1-6 TRBV5-1 . many TGCGCCAGCAGCTTGGTTGCGGACTCAAGCTCCTATAATTCACCCCTCCACTTT CASSLVADSSSYNSPLHF
17 TRBJ2-3 TRBV7-2 . many TGTGCCAGCAGCTTAGCAGTGCCTCTAACTAGCACAGATACGCAGTATTTT CASSLAVPLTSTDTQYF
12 TRBJ2-4 TRBV30 . many TGTGCCTTTTCCCTAGCCAAAAACATTCAGTACTTC CAFSLAKNIQYF
16 TRBJ2-1 TRBV25-1 TRBD2 many TGTGCCAGCAGTCCCCGCGGGACTAGCGGTTCTAATGAGCAGTTCTTC CASSPRGTSGSNEQFF
13 TRBJ1-2 TRBV5-8 . many TGTGCCAGCAGCTTGGGGACTGACTATGGCTACACCTTC CASSLGTDYGYTF
13 TRBJ2-2 TRBV12-3/TRBV12-4 . many TGTGCCAGCACCGCGGACCTCACCGGGGAGCTGTTTTTT CASTADLTGELFF
15 TRBJ1-2 TRBV7-9 . many TGTGCCAGCAGCTTAGTTGGGACAATTAACTATGGCTACACCTTC CASSLVGTINYGYTF
14 TRBJ1-4 TRBV12-3/TRBV12-4 . many TGTGCCAGCAGCCCGACAGTCCCAAATGAAAAACTGTTTTTT CASSPTVPNEKLFF
14 TRBJ2-7 TRBV2 . medium-sized TGTGCCAGCAGTCGGACAGCGGGGAATAACGAGCAGTACTTC CASSRTAGNNEQYF
16 TRBJ2-7 TRBV6-9 TRBD2 many TGTGCCAGCAGTTACCTGACTAGCGGTAATCCCTACGAGCAGTACTTC CASSYLTSGNPYEQYF
18 TRBJ2-3 TRBV7-2 . . TGTGCCAGCAGTTTATCACTACCGAGGGGGGGGTACACAGATACGCAGTATTTT CASSLSLPRGGYTDTQYF
12 TRBJ2-1 TRBV9 . . TGTGCCAGCAGCGCCCAAAGGGGGGAGCAGTTCTTC CASSAQRGEQFF
14 TRBJ2-7 TRBV2 TRBD1 many TGTGCCAGCAGTGGAAAGACAGGGGCGGCCGAGCAGTACTTC CASSGKTGAAEQYF
13 TRBJ2-2 TRBV30 . many TGTGCCTGGTCCAGGGCGCACACCGGGGAGCTGTTTTTT CAWSRAHTGELFF
15 TRBJ2-2 TRBV27 . many TGTGCCAGCCACGGCGGACGGGACCTTGCCGGGGAGCTGTTTTTT CASHGGRDLAGELFF
13 TRBJ2-2 TRBV10-1 TRBD1 many TGCGCCAGCAGGGGACAGGGACCCGGGGAGCTGTTTTTT CASRGQGPGELFF
15 TRBJ2-7 TRBV30 TRBD1 few TGTGCCTGGAGGGGGGTACAGGGGGCGCAATACGAGCAGTACTTC CAWRGVQGAQYEQYF
17 TRBJ2-1 TRBV20-1 TRBD1 many TGCAGTGCTAGAGATGCCAGGACAGGGGGTGGTTACAATGAGCAGTTCTTC CSARDARTGGGYNEQFF
15 TRBJ2-2 TRBV12-3/TRBV12-4 . many TGTGCCAGCAGTGGAGGATCGACGAACACCGGGGAGCTGTTTTTT CASSGGSTNTGELFF
11 TRBJ1-1 TRBV12-3/TRBV12-4 TRBD1 many TGTGCCAGCAGTAACAGGGGTTGGGCTTTCTTT CASSNRGWAFF
16 TRBJ2-2 TRBV28 TRBD2 . TGTGCCAGCAGTCCTAGCGGGAGGGCCCTGATCGAGGAGCTGTTTTTT CASSPSGRALIEELFF
13 TRBJ2-7 TRBV20-1 . many TGCAGTGCTAGAACAGCGGTAGCCTACGAGCAGTACTTC CSARTAVAYEQYF
15 TRBJ2-1 TRBV11-3 TRBD2 . TGTGCCAGCAGCTTATTTGGTAGCGGGAGGTATGAGCAGTTCTTC CASSLFGSGRYEQFF
15 TRBJ2-1 TRBV7-2 . many TGTGCCAGCAGCTTAGGCGGGACTTCCTACAATGAGCAGTTCTTC CASSLGGTSYNEQFF
15 TRBJ1-1 TRBV4-3 TRBD1 . TGCGCCAGCAGCCAACCGGGACAGGGACACACTGAAGCTTTCTTT CASSQPGQGHTEAFF
15 TRBJ2-3 TRBV15 . . TGTGCCACCAGCCCCAGGGAGGACGACACAGATACGCAGTATTTT CATSPREDDTDTQYF
17 TRBJ2-3 TRBV7-9 TRBD2 many TGTGCCAGCAGCTTGGGACTAGCGGGAGGGCCGGGGGATACGCAGTATTTT CASSLGLAGGPGDTQYF